The 13 T cell receptor beta chains listed next were all sequenced from one sample in a study of T cell repertoires in cytomegalovirus infection. A single record per CDR3 protein comes from TCRdb applying MiXCR to the reads. Here the sample spans 350,000 to 400,000 distinct CDR3 sequences, approximately 35% being singletons. No cognate antigen is known for these TCRs. This sample comprised cultured PBMCs, obtained from culture after CMV antigen stimulation. These TCRs come from a human donor in good health (CMV status not recorded). Some clones in this sample may be carry-over from other donors' samples.

The rearrangement uses TRBV6-6 and TRBJ2-7; the D is unclear. This CDR3 contains 13 residues. Germline values: CDR1 MNHNY, CDR2 SVGAGI (reference sequence). V was trimmed by 6 bases and J by 1 base, leaving 10 bases between them. Written as DNA, the CDR3 is TGTGCCAGCAGACTTACAGCTTCCTACGAGCAGTACGTC. Its protein is CASRLTASYEQYV.

CDR3 DNA sequence: TGTGCCAGTAGTATAATTCAGGGGAATGGCTACACCTTC. It yields the protein CASSIIQGNGYTF. The genes are TRBV19 and TRBJ1-2; weak D call: TRBD1 (6 bases). V was clipped by 2 bases and J by 6 bases, with 10 bases between them. The CDR3 spans 13 residues. Germline V CDR1 and CDR2: LNHDA, SQIVND (reference sequence).

The genes are TRBV4-1 and TRBJ2-1, with D maybe TRBD2 (6 bases). Between the trimmed V and J ends, which lost 2 bases and 4 bases, there was a span of 15 bases. This CDR3 is built from 16 residues. The V gene's germline CDR1 is MGHRA and CDR2 YSYEKL. This CDR3 is CASSQSTGAGYNEQFF. The CDR3 DNA is TGCGCCAGCAGCCAATCGACGGGAGCAGGGTACAATGAGCAGTTCTTC.

The chain links TRBV7-6 to TRBJ2-1, with TRBD2 matching 7 bases. Trimming removed 2 bases from V and 8 bases from J; junction bases left unmatched: 3. This CDR3 is built from 13 residues. Germline V gene data show CDR1 as SGHVS and CDR2 as FNYEAQ. As DNA, the CDR3 is TGTGCCAGCAGCTTAACCGGGAGGCATGAGCAGTTCTTC. Its protein product is CASSLTGRHEQFF.

The chain links TRBV24-1 to TRBJ2-4; 8 bases agree with TRBD2. Germline-derived CDR1 and CDR2 are KGHDR and SFDVKD. V lost 4 bases and J lost 0; bases outside the gene matches: 10. This CDR3 has 18 amino acids. The CDR3 DNA is TGTGCCACCAGTGACTCGACCCTTCGGGGGGGAGCCAAAAACATTCAGTACTTC. Amino acid sequence: CATSDSTLRGGAKNIQYF.

This clonotype was seen only a few times. The chain employs TRBV12-3 or TRBV12-4 and TRBJ2-1, with 9 bases that match TRBD2. J lost 8 bases, V lost 0 bases, and 5 bases had no gene match. This CDR3 is built from 15 residues. The CDR3 DNA follows: TGTGCCAGCAGTTTAGCGCTGGTAGCGGGAGATGAGCAGTTCTTC. Protein sequence: CASSLALVAGDEQFF.

This clonotype has only a few counts. V usage is TRBV6-1 and J usage is TRBJ2-5; D remains unclear. Germline loops: CDR1 MNHNS, CDR2 SASEGT. V shed 4 bases and J shed 5 bases, with 11 bases lying between them. This CDR3 region has 13 residues. CDR3 loop: CASSVVSRETQYF. For the CDR3, the DNA is TGTGCCAGCAGTGTCGTGTCCAGGGAGACCCAGTACTTC.

The chain has TRBV29-1 and TRBJ2-3; 8 bases are a match to TRBD2. With V trimmed by 6 bases and J by 0 bases, 8 bases remained unmatched. The CDR3 extends over 15 amino acids. Per the germline V gene, CDR1 is SQVTM and CDR2 is ANQGSEA. CDR3: CSVTPTSGSTDTQYF. The CDR3 nucleotides are TGCAGCGTAACCCCCACTAGCGGCAGCACAGATACGCAGTATTTT.

This clonotype was detected many times. The V call is TRBV7-8, the J call TRBJ2-1; D perhaps matches TRBD2 (6 bases). The germline gives CDR1 SGHVS, CDR2 FQNEAQ. This CDR3 contains 17 residues. V was trimmed by 3 bases and J by 3 bases, leaving 18 bases between them. In DNA form, the CDR3 reads TGTGCCAGCAGCTTGGGGTGGGGAGGACGGAACTACAATGAGCAGTTCTTC. Amino acids: CASSLGWGGRNYNEQFF. Full variable domain (outside the CDR3, taken from reference TRBV7-8 and TRBJ2-1): GAGVSQSPRYKVAKRGQDVALRCDPISGHVSLFWYQQALGQGPEFLTYFQNEAQLDKSGLPSDRFFAERPEGSVSTLKIQRTQQEDSAVYLCASSLGWGGRNYNEQFFGPGTRLTVL.

The rearrangement joins TRBV12-3 or TRBV12-4 to TRBJ2-1; 7 bases are a match to TRBD1. The CDR3 is made up of 14 amino acids. The V gene end was trimmed by 3 bases and the J gene end by 5 bases; junction bases not matched to a gene: 4. The CDR3 loop reads CASSFGQDNNEQFF. The CDR3 DNA sequence: TGTGCCAGCAGTTTCGGACAGGATAACAATGAGCAGTTCTTC.

This clonotype was observed many times. This chain joins TRBV7-8 and TRBJ2-1; 13 bases match TRBD2. With V trimmed by 2 bases and J by 7 bases, 8 bases remained unmatched. CDR3 length: 17 amino acids. The germline V gene has CDR1 SGHVS and CDR2 FQNEAQ. CDR3 loop: CASSLSGLAGVVNEQFF. DNA for the CDR3: TGTGCCAGCAGCTTAAGCGGACTAGCGGGAGTCGTAAATGAGCAGTTCTTC.

The J gene is TRBJ2-7, the V gene TRBV11-3; D gene ambiguous. Germline V gene data show CDR1 as SGHNT and CDR2 as YENEEA. There are 13 residues in the CDR3. V gave up 4 bases and J gave up 2 bases, with 9 bases separating them. CDR3 residues: CASSYGNTYEQYV. The CDR3 nucleotides are TGTGCCAGCAGCTACGGAAATACCTACGAGCAGTACGTC.

The genes are TRBV6-5 and TRBJ2-7; 13 bases agree with TRBD2. The V gene's germline CDR1 is MNHEY and CDR2 SVGAGI. Trimming cost V 2 bases and J 2 bases; bases outside gene matches: 3. CDR3 length: 16 residues. This chain's CDR3 is CASSYGTSGTPYEQYF. The CDR3 DNA follows: TGTGCCAGCAGTTACGGGACTAGCGGGACCCCCTACGAGCAGTACTTC.